The 9 T cell receptor beta chains listed next were all sequenced from one sample in a study of neurological immune-mediated disorders. Via MiXCR, TCRdb re-called the 5' RACE reads, giving one row per CDR3 protein. The table has about 80,000 distinct CDR3 sequences, 3.5% to 4.5% seen once. Time point reported: longitudinal time-point 3. The sequenced material came from PBMCs. The receptors originated from a woman aged 60-75 years with multiple sclerosis.

This clonotype was counted only a few times. The chain joins TRBV27 to TRBJ1-2; D is possibly TRBD1 (5 bases). Germline-derived CDR1 and CDR2 are MNHEY and SMNVEV (reference sequence). The CDR3 totals 14 residues. Trimming stripped 6 bases from V and 2 bases from J, with 13 bases between. The CDR3 loop reads CASRGGGENYGYTF. The CDR3, as DNA: TGTGCCAGCAGGGGGGGAGGAGAGAACTATGGCTACACCTTC.

This clonotype was detected ten times or more. V usage is TRBV29-1 and J usage is TRBJ1-6; D is unclear. Per germline, CDR1 SQVTM and CDR2 ANQGSEA. Trimming left V 1 base short and J 10 bases short, with 5 bases between. The CDR3 loop spans 11 amino acids. The CDR3 DNA is TGCAGCGTTGAAGGAGCGTCACCCCTCCACTTT. This translates into CSVEGASPLHF.

This clonotype was recorded many times. This rearrangement joins TRBV5-5 to TRBJ2-3, with D unclear. The CDR3 runs 15 residues. V dropped 5 bases and J dropped 5 bases, with 18 bases sitting between them. The germline gives CDR1 SGHKS, CDR2 YYEKEE (reference sequence). The CDR3 sequence is CASRLALPSGDTQYF. The CDR3 DNA sequence: TGTGCCAGCAGGCTCGCTCTACCCTCTGGAGATACGCAGTATTTT.

This clonotype was observed many times. Written as DNA, the CDR3 is TGTGCCAGCAGCCAAGAACTAGTAGGATCCTACGAGCAGTACTTC. Translated, it gives CASSQELVGSYEQYF. The gene calls are TRBV7-2 and TRBJ2-7; maybe TRBD2 (5 bases). There are 15 residues in the CDR3. Germline CDR1 is SGHTA and CDR2 is FQGNSA. V lost 5 bases and J 1 base, leaving 15 bases between the germline ends.

This clonotype was counted many times. This sequence joins TRBV5-1 and TRBJ2-1, with D tentatively TRBD1 (5 bases). The length of the CDR3 is 17 residues. Germline assignment: CDR1 SGHRS and CDR2 YFSETQ. Trimming left V 1 base short and J 7 bases short, with 21 bases between. CDR3 bases: TGCGCCAGCAGCTTGAACGTCAGGGCCACACCAAAAAATGAGCAGTTCTTC. Its protein product is CASSLNVRATPKNEQFF.

This clonotype has ten or more counts. The chain is built from TRBV7-9 and TRBJ2-7; 8 nucleotides match TRBD2. Germline assignment: CDR1 SEHNR and CDR2 FQNEAQ (reference sequence). This CDR3 has 15 residues. With 5 bases clipped from V and 4 bases from J, the junction kept 10 bases outside the gene matches. The CDR3 coding sequence is TGTGCCAGCAGCCCCCCACCGGGGGGGCTTTACGAGCAGTACTTC. Encoded protein: CASSPPPGGLYEQYF.

There are many counts of this clonotype. The rearrangement joins TRBV27 to TRBJ1-1, with D perhaps matching TRBD1 (6 bases). With 6 bases removed from V and 7 bases from J, the gap between germline ends came to 15 bases. Germline V gene lookup returns CDR1 MNHEY and CDR2 SMNVEV (reference sequence). The CDR3 consists of 13 residues. The DNA for the CDR3 is TGTGCCAGCAGCATCGACAGGCAATTTGAAGCTTTCTTT. Its protein is CASSIDRQFEAFF.

This clonotype was detected ten times or more. This rearrangement joins TRBV28 to TRBJ2-7; 7 nucleotides agree with TRBD1. With 5 bases clipped from V and 2 bases from J, the junction kept 3 bases outside the gene matches. The CDR3 has 13 residues. Germline-derived CDR1 and CDR2 are MDHEN and SYDVKM. For the CDR3, the DNA is TGTGCCAGCAGTAGAACAGGGGCCTACGAGCAGTACTTC. It is translated as CASSRTGAYEQYF. The full variable domain, completed using reference TRBV28 and TRBJ2-7, is DVKVTQSSRYLVKRTGEKVFLECVQDMDHENMFWYRQDPGLGLRLIYFSYDVKMKEKGDIPEGYSVSREKKERFSLILESASTNQTSMYLCASSRTGAYEQYFGPGTRLTVT.

Ten or more counts support this clonotype. The chain uses TRBV12-3 or TRBV12-4 and TRBJ2-2; the D gene is possibly TRBD2 (6 bases). The CDR3 runs 16 residues. V was shortened by 6 bases and J by 6 bases, with 20 bases between the two germline ends. The CDR3 here is CASRPLWGESAGELFF. In DNA form, the CDR3 reads TGTGCCAGCAGACCCCTCTGGGGGGAAAGTGCCGGGGAGCTGTTTTTT.